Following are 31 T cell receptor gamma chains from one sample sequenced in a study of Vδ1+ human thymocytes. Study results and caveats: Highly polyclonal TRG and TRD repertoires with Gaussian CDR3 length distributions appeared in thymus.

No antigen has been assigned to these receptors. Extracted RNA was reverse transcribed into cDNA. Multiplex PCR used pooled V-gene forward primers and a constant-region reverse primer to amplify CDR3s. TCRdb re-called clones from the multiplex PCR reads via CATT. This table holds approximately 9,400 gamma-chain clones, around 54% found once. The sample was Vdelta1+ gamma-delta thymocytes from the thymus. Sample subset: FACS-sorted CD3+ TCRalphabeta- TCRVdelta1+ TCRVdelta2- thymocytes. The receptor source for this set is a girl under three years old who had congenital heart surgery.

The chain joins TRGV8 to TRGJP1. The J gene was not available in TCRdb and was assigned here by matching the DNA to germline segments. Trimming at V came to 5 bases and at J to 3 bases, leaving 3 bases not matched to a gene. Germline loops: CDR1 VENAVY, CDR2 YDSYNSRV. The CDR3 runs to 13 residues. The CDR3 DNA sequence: TGTGCCACCTGGGCCTCCACTGGTTGGTTCAAGATATTT. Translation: CATWASTGWFKIF.

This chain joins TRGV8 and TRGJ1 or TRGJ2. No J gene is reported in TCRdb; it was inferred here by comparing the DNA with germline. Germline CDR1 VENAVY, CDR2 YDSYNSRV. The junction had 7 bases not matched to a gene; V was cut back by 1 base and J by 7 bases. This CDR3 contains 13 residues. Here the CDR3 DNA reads TGTGCCACCTGGGATAGTGTGGAGTATAAGAAACTCTTT. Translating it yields CATWDSVEYKKLF.

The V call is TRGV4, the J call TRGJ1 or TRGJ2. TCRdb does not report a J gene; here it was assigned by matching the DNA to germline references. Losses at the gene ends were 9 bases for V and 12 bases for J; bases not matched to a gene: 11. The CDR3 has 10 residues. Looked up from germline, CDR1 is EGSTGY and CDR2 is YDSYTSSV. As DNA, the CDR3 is TGTGCCACCCCGGGATGTCGGAAACTCTTT. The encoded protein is CATPGCRKLF.

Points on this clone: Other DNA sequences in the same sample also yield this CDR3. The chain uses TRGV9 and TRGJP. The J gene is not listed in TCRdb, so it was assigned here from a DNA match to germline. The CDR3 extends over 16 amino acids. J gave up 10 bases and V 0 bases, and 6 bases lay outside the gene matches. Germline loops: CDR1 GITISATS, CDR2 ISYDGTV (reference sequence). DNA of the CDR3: TGTGCCTTGTGGGAGGTGCCGGAATTGGGCAAAAAAATCAAGGTATTT. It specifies CALWEVPELGKKIKVF.

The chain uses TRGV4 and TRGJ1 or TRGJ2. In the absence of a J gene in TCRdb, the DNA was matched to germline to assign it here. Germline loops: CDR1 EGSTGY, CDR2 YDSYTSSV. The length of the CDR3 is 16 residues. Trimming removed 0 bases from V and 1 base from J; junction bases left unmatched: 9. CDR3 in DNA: TGTGCCACCTGGGATGGGCCCCCACTTAATTATTATAAGAAACTCTTT. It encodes CATWDGPPLNYYKKLF.

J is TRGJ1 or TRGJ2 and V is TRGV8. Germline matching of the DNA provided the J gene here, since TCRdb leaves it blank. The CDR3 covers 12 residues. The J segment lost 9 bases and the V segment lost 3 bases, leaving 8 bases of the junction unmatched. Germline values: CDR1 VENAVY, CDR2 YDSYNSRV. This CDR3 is CATWDGLGKKLF. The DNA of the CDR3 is TGTGCCACCTGGGATGGATTGGGTAAGAAACTCTTT.

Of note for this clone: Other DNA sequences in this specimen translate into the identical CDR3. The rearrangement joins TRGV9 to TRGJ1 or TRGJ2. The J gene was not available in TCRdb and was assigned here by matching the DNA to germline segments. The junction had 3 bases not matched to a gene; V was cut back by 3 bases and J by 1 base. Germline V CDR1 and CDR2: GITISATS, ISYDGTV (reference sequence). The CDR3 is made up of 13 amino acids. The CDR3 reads CALWERNYYKKLF. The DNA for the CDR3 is TGTGCCTTGTGGGAGAGAAATTATTATAAGAAACTCTTT.

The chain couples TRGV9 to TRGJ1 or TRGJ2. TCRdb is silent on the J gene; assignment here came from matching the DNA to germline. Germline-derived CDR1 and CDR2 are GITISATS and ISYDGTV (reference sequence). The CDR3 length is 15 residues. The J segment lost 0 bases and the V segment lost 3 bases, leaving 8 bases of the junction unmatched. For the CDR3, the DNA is TGTGCCTTGTGGGAGCCGCACCCGAATTATTATAAGAAACTCTTT. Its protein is CALWEPHPNYYKKLF.

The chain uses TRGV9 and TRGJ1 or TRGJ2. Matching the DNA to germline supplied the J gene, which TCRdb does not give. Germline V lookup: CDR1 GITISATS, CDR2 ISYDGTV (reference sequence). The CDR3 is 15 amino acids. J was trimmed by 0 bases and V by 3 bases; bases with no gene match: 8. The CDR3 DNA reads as TGTGCCTTGTGGGAGCCACGCCTGAATTATTATAAGAAACTCTTT. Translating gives CALWEPRLNYYKKLF.

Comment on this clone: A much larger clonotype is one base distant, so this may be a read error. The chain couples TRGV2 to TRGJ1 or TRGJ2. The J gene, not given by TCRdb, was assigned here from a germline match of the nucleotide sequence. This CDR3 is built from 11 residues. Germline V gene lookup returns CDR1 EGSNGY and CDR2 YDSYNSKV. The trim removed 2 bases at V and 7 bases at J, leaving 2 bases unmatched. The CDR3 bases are TGTGCCACCTGGGACGAATATAAGAAACTCTTT. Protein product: CATWDEYKKLF.

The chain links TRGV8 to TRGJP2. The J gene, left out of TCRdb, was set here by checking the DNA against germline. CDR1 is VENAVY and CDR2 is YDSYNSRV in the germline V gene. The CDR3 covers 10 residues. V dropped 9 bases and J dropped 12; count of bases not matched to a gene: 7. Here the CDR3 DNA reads TGTGCCACCCCCGTGGGGATCAAGACGTTT. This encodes CATPVGIKTF.

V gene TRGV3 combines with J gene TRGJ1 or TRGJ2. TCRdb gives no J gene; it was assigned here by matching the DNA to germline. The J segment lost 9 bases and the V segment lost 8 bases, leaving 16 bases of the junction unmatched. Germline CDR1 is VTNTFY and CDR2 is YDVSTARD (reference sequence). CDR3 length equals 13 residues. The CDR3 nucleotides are TGTGCCACCTCTGGGACGGGAGGGGGTAAGAAACTCTTT. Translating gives CATSGTGGGKKLF.

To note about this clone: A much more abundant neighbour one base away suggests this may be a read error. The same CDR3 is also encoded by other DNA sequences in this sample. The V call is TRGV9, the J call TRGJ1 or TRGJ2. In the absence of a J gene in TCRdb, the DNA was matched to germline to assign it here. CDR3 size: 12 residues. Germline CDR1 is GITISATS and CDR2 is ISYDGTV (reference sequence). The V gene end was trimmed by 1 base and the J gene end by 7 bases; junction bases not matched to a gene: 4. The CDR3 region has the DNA TGTGCCTTGTGGGAGGTTCGGTATAAGAAACTCTTT. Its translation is CALWEVRYKKLF.

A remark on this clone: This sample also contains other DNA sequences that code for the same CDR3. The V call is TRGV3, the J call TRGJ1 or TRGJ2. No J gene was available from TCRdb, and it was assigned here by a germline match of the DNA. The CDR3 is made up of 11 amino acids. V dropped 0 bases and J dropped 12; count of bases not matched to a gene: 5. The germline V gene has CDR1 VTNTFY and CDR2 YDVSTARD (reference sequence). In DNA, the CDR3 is TGTGCCACCTGGGACAGGCGAGTGAAACTCTTT. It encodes CATWDRRVKLF.

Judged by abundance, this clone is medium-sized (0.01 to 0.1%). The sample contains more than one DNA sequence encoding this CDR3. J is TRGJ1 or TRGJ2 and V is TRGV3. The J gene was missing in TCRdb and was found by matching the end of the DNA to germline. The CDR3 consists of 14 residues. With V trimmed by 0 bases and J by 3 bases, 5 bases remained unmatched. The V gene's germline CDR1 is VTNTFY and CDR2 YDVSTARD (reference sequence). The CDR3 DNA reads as TGTGCCACCTGGGACAGGCGGGGTTATTATAAGAAACTCTTT. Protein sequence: CATWDRRGYYKKLF.

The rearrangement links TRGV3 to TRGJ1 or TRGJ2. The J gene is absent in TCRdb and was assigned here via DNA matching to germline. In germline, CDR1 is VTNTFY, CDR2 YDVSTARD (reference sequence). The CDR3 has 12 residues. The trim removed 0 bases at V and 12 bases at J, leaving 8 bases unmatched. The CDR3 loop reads CATWDRRFGKLF. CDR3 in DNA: TGTGCCACCTGGGACAGGCGGTTTGGGAAACTCTTT.

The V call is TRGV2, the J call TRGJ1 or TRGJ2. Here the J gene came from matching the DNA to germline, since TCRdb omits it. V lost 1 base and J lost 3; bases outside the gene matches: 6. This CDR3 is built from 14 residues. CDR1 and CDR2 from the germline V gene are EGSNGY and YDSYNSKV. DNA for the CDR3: TGTGCCACCTGGGACGGAACCGGTTATTATAAGAAACTCTTT. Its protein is CATWDGTGYYKKLF.

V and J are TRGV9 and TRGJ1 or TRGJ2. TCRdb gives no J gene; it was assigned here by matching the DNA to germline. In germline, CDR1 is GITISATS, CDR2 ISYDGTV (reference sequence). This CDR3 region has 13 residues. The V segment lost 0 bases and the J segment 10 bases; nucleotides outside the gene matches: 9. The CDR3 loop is CALWEVPPPKKLF. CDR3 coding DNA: TGTGCCTTGTGGGAGGTGCCCCCACCCAAGAAACTCTTT.

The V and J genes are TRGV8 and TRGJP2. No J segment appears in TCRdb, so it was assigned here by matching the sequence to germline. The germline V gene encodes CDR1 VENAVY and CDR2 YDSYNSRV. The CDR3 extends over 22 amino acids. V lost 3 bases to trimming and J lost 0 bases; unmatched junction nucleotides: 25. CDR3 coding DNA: TGTGCCACCTGGGATCACCACCGTCATCCAGCGACCCGATATAGTAGTGATTGGATCAAGACGTTT. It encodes CATWDHHRHPATRYSSDWIKTF.

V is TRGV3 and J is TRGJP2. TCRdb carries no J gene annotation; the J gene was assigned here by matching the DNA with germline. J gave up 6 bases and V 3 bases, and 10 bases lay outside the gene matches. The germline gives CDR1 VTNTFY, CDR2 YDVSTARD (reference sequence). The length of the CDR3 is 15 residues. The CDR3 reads CATWDGSACDWIKTF. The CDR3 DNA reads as TGTGCCACCTGGGACGGAAGCGCTTGTGATTGGATCAAGACGTTT.

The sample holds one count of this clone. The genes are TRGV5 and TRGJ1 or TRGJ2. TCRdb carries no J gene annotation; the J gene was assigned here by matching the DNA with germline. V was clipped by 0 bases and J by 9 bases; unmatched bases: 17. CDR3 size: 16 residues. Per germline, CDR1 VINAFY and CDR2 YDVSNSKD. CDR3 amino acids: CATWDRPRGGGTKKLF. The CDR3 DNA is TGTGCCACCTGGGACAGGCCGCGAGGGGGGGGTACTAAGAAACTCTTT.

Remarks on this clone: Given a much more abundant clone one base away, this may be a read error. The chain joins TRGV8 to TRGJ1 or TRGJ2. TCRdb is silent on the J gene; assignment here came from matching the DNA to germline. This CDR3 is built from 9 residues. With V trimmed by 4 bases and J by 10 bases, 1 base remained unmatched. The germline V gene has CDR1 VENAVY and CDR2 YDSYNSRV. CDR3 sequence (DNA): TGTGCCACCTGGGAGAAGAAACTCTTT. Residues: CATWEKKLF.

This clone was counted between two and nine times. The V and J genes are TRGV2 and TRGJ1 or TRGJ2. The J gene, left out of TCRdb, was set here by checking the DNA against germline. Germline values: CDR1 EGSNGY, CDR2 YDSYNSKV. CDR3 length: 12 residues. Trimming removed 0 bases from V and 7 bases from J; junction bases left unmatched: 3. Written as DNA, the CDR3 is TGTGCCACCTGGGACGGGCACTATAAGAAACTCTTT. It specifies CATWDGHYKKLF.

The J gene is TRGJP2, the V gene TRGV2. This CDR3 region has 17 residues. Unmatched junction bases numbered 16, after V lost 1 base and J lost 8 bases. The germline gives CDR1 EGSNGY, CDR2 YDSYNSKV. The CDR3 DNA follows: TGTGCCACCTGGGACGGAACCATTCCTCTACTAGATTGGATCAAGACGTTT. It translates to CATWDGTIPLLDWIKTF.

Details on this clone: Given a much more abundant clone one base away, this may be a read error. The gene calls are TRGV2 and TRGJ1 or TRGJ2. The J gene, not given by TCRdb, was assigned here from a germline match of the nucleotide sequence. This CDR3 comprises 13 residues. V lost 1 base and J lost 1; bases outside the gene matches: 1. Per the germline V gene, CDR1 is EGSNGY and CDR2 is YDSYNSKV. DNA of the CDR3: TGTGCCACCTGGGACGGCAATTATTATAAGAAACTCTTT. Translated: CATWDGNYYKKLF.

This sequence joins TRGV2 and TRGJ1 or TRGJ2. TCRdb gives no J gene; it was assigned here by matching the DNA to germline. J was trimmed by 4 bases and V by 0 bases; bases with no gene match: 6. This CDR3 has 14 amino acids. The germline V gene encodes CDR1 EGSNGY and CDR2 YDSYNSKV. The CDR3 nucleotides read TGTGCCACCTGGGACGGGCCTTGGTATTATAAGAAACTCTTT. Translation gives CATWDGPWYYKKLF.

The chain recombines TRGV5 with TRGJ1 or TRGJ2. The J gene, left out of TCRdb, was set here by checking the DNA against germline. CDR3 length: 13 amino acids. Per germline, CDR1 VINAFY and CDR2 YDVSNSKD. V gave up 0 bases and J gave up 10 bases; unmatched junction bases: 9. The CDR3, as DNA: TGTGCCACCTGGGACAGGCCATCTGTAAAGAAACTCTTT. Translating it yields CATWDRPSVKKLF.

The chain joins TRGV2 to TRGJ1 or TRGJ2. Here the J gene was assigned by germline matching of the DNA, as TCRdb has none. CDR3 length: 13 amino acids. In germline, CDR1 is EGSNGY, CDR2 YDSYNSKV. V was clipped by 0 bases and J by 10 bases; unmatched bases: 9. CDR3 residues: CATWDGQPVKKLF. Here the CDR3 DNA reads TGTGCCACCTGGGACGGGCAACCGGTAAAGAAACTCTTT.

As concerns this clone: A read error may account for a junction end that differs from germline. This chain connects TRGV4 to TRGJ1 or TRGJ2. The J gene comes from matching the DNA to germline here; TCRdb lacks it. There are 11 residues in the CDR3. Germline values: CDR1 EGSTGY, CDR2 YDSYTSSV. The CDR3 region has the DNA TGTGCCACCTGGATCGATTACAAGAAACTCTTT. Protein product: CATWIDYKKLF.

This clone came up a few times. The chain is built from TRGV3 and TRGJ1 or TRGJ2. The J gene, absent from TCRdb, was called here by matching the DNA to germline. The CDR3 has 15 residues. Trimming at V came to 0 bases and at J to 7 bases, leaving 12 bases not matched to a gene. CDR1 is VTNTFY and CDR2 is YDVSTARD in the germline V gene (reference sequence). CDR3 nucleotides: TGTGCCACCTGGGACAGGCCCATTCATAGATATAAGAAACTCTTT. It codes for CATWDRPIHRYKKLF.

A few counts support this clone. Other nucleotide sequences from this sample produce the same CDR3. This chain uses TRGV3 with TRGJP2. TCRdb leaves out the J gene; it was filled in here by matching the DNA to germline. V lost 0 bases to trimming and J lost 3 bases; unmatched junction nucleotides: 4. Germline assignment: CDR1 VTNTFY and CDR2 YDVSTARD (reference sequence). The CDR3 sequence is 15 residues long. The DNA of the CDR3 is TGTGCCACCTGGGACAGGCCGGGTAGTGATTGGATCAAGACGTTT. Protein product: CATWDRPGSDWIKTF.